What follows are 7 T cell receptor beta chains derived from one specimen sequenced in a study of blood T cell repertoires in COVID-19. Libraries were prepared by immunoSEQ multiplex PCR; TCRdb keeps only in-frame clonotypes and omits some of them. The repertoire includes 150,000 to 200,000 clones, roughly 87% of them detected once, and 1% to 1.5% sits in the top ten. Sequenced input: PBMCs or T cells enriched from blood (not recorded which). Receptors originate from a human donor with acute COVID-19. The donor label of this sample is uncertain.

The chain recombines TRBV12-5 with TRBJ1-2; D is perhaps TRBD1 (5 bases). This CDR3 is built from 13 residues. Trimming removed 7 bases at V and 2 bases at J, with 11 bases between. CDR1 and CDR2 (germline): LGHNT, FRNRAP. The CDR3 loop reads CASAPGENYGYTF. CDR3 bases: TGTGCTAGTGCCCCGGGGGAAAACTATGGCTACACCTTC.

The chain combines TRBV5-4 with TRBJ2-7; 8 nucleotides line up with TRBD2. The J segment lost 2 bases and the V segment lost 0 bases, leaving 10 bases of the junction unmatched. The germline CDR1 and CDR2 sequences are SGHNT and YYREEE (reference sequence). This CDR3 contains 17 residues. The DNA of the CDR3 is TGTGCCAGCAGCTTGGGGTCTACTAGCGGCCCAACCTACGAGCAGTACTTC. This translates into CASSLGSTSGPTYEQYF. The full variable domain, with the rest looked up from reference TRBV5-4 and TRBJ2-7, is ETGVTQSPTHLIKTRGQQVTLRCSSQSGHNTVSWYQQALGQGPQFIFQYYREEENGRGNFPPRFSGLQFPNYSSELNVNALELDDSALYLCASSLGSTSGPTYEQYFGPGTRLTVT.

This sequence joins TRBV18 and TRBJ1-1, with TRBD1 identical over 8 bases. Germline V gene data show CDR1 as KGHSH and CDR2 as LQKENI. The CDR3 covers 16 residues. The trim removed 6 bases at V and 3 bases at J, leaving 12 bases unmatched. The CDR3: CASSPRFRQGYTEAFF. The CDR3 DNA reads TGTGCCAGCTCCCCCAGATTTAGACAGGGGTACACTGAAGCTTTCTTT.

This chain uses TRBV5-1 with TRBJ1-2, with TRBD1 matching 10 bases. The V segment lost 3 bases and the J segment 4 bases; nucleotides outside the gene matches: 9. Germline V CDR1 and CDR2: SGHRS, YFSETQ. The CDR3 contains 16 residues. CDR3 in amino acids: CASSSPTGTGAYGYTF. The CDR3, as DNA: TGCGCCAGCAGCTCCCCCACGGGGACAGGGGCCTATGGCTACACCTTC.

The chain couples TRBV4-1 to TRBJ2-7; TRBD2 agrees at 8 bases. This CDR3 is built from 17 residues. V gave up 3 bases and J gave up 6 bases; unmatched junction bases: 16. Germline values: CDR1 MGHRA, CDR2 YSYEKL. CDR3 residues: CASSQDTPGLGVPEQYF. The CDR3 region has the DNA TGCGCCAGCAGCCAGGATACACCGGGACTAGGAGTTCCCGAGCAGTACTTC.

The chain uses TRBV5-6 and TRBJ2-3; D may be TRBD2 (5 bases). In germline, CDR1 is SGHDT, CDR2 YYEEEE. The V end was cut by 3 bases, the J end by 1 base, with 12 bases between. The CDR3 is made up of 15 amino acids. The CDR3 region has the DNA TGTGCCAGCAGCTCCGAGGGTTCGGGCACAGATACGCAGTATTTT. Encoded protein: CASSSEGSGTDTQYF.

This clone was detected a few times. The CDR3 coding sequence is TGTGCCAGCTTCACGGAGGGAGAAAAACTGTTTTTT. Its translation is CASFTEGEKLFF. The V call is TRBV18, the J call TRBJ1-4; D not certain. With 7 bases removed from V and 8 bases from J, the gap between germline ends came to 11 bases. The CDR3 has 12 residues. The germline CDR1 and CDR2 sequences are KGHSH and LQKENI.